This TCR beta chain was profiled in a study of T cells in Graves' hyperthyroidism and ophthalmopathy. In its sample, this clonotype was seen many times. V shed 0 bases and J shed 7 bases, with 13 bases lying between them. The CDR3 loop spans 14 amino acids. Germline V gene lookup returns CDR1 LNHNV and CDR2 YYDKDF (reference sequence). Amplification of TCR beta CDR3 regions was performed using RNA transcripts as template. The HTBI set primed first-round TCR CDR3 RT-PCR. Each CDR3 protein is one row after TCRdb ran MiXCR on the multiplex PCR reads. In the table there are about 610,000 distinct CDR3 sequences, approximately 14% of which are singletons.

The origin of this receptor is a woman between 40 and 50 years old with Graves' ophthalmopathy. V gene TRBV15 combines with J gene TRBJ2-7; tentative D call: TRBD1 (6 bases). The sample comprised blood. The DNA of the CDR3 is TGTGCCACCAGCAGAGATACAGGGATCGGGGAGCAGTACTTC. Translating it yields CATSRDTGIGEQYF.